The source of this T cell receptor (beta chain) is a study of shared clonotypes between healthy human individuals. The study, taken as a whole, reports: Naive subsets, compared against memory subsets, generally had larger estimated richness values.

On this clone itself: Its specificity is not known.

Per the authors' pipeline: In the immunoSEQ data, sequences were junction-only and lacked quality scores, so filtering differed. Libraries were prepared by immunoSEQ multiplex PCR; TCRdb keeps only in-frame clonotypes and omits some of them. V and J calls and clone size are as listed in that table; D and trimming were resolved from the DNA. This table has around 2.5 million clones, roughly 93% appearing once. This CDR3 is 15 amino acids long. Trimming left V 3 bases short and J 3 bases short, with 13 bases between. The germline V gene encodes CDR1 SNHLY and CDR2 FYNNEI. The sequence was collected from a man aged 18 to 35 in good health. Some clones in this sample may be carry-over from other donors' samples. The sample was naive CD4+ T cells from PBMCs. Subset specified: CD45RA+ positively selected. The chain carries TRBV2 and TRBJ2-3; D perhaps matches TRBD2 (5 bases). CDR3 sequence (DNA): TGTGCCAGCAGTGAGAGGGCAGGAAGAACAGATACGCAGTATTTT. The encoded protein is CASSERAGRTDTQYF.